This T cell receptor beta chain was recorded in a study of neoadjuvant anti-PD-1 for oral cavity cancer. This CDR3 spans 15 amino acids. The germline V gene encodes CDR1 SGHVS and CDR2 FQNEAQ. The ends lost 5 bases at V and 9 bases at J; junction bases unmatched: 10. Regarding time point: after neoadjuvant nivolumab, at surgical resection. The protocol was immunoSEQ multiplex PCR, while the TCRdb copy is restricted to in-frame clones and leaves out a portion. The sample holds about 68,000 clones; approximately 85% are singletons and the top ten take 3% to 3.5%. This specimen was PBMCs, taken after nivolumab (anti-PD-1) treatment. This receptor was obtained from a person aged 40 to 85 with oral cavity squamous cell carcinoma. V is TRBV7-8 and J is TRBJ2-1; 10 nucleotides match TRBD1. The CDR3 protein is CASSPPKRTGGEQFF. The CDR3 DNA sequence: TGTGCCAGCAGCCCCCCCAAGCGGACAGGGGGTGAGCAGTTCTTC.